The entry below describes one T cell receptor beta chain. Its antigen remains unidentified. No qualities accompany the bases; no much larger clone lies one base away. The method behind the library was the immunoSEQ multiplex PCR assay. The deep sequencing platform assayed about 90,000 TCR templates per sample. Genomic DNA extracted from sorted T cells was used for TCRbeta CDR3 sequencing. Per the original workflow: The R programming language was used for the clonal analysis of the TCRbeta CDR3 data. Comparing unstimulated samples against CFSE-low samples taken after the reaction was how alloreactive CD4+ and CD8+ clones were defined. By matching sequences to the repertoires of sorted unstimulated Treg and non-Treg cells, each alloreactive CD4+ clone was assigned a regulatory or non-regulatory origin. TCRdb's version of the immuneACCESS table is confined to in-frame rearrangements and falls short of the full clone set. An unresolved V gene accounts for under half of the shortfall where checked; the remainder is of unknown origin. That table is the source of V, J and clone size, and D and trimming were worked out from the DNA. The sample includes under 140,000 clones, with roughly 92% observed a single time. 1.3% of the sample is held by the ten biggest clonotypes.

These data belong to a study of siplizumab effects on memory and regulatory T cells (dated by TCRdb to about 2019). Study-level background: The effect of the anti-CD2 antibody siplizumab on alloreactive T-cell subsets was examined in allogeneic mixed lymphocyte reactions constructed from human PBMCs. The research as a whole found: Unstimulated naive T cells appeared to be more diverse than memory T cells, and naive cells seemed to make a substantial contribution to the alloresponse. The cumulative frequency of alloreactive sequences traceable to unstimulated CD4+ memory T cells was significantly reduced by siplizumab. Sequences below about 10^-5 frequency were poorly captured, so only a minor fraction of alloreactive clones could be mapped to unstimulated subsets. Among mappable alloreactive CD4+ clones, an average Treg-derived fraction of 68.8% was observed with siplizumab, compared with 25% to 30% in control reactions. Whether proliferating Tregs from siplizumab cultures were suppressive was not functionally confirmed. About 75-95% of proliferating CD4+ or CD8+ clones could not be given a naive or memory phenotype.

TCRbeta CDR3 sequencing was performed on sorted unstimulated T cells and on proliferating T cells recovered from mixed lymphocyte reactions. Fresh whole blood from nine to eleven HLA-typed healthy donors was used to isolate PBMCs. The CDR3 covers 15 residues, taking in both the cysteine and the phenylalanine. The sequence is cut down to CDR3 DNA, 45 bases in frame from base 1. V trim: 5 bases; J trim: 8 bases; unmatched bases: 8. Based on the germline V gene, the CDR1 and CDR2 sequences are MGHDK and SYGVNS. This sequence was found in a human donor in good health. The chain is made from TRBV25-1 and TRBJ1-6; 8 bases in the junction line up with TRBD1. Sequencing used CD4+ T cells sorted from blood. The CDR3 in this case is CASSPQDRVYSPLHF. The sequence in DNA is TGTGCCAGCAGTCCCCAGGACAGGGTCTATTCACCCCTCCACTTT.